The 15 T cell receptor beta chains in this list originate from one sample, sequenced in a study of shared clonotypes between healthy human individuals. Assay: immunoSEQ multiplex PCR; the TCRdb copy retains only in-frame clones and omits some. Seen here are roughly 500,000 clones, roughly 80% observed once, and the top ten hold 12%. The specimen sequenced was PBMCs. Source of these receptors: a woman aged 40 to 50 in good health. Some clones in this sample may be carry-over from other donors' samples.

CDR3 DNA sequence: TGTGCCAGCAGTTTCTGGACGGACACAGATACGCAGTATTTT. This codes for CASSFWTDTDTQYF. The chain uses TRBV27 and TRBJ2-3, with D unclear. V lost 3 bases, J lost 2 bases, and 9 bases lay in between. CDR1 and CDR2 from the germline V gene are MNHEY and SMNVEV (reference sequence). This CDR3 is 14 amino acids long.

V is TRBV5-1 and J is TRBJ2-7, with 10 bases that match TRBD1. After removal of 0 bases from V and 2 bases from J, the junction contained 14 bases not matched to a gene. The CDR3 consists of 19 residues. In germline, CDR1 is SGHRS, CDR2 YFSETQ. The CDR3 region is CASSLAGTGVARSTYEQYF. CDR3 nucleotide sequence: TGCGCCAGCAGCTTGGCCGGGACAGGGGTGGCTAGGTCTACCTACGAGCAGTACTTC.

The rearrangement links TRBV6-1 to TRBJ2-1; 8 positions agree with TRBD2. The CDR3 spans 13 residues. Germline lookup yields CDR1 MNHNS and CDR2 SASEGT. With 4 bases clipped from V and 5 bases from J, the junction kept 1 base outside the gene matches. The CDR3 DNA follows: TGTGCCAGCAGTGCGGGGGGGAACAATGAGCAGTTCTTC. This sequence encodes CASSAGGNNEQFF.

This rearrangement joins TRBV6-1 to TRBJ2-7, with 12 positions matching TRBD2. V was clipped by 8 bases and J by 3 bases; unmatched bases: 5. Germline-derived CDR1 and CDR2 are MNHNS and SASEGT. The CDR3 has 14 amino acids. CDR3 loop: CASLAGGPFYEQYF. In DNA, the CDR3 is TGTGCCAGCCTAGCGGGAGGGCCCTTCTACGAGCAGTACTTC.

The genes are TRBV5-1 and TRBJ1-4; 7 positions agree with TRBD1. Germline values: CDR1 SGHRS, CDR2 YFSETQ. This CDR3 spans 13 amino acids. V lost 7 bases, J lost 4 bases, and 4 bases stayed unmatched. In DNA form, the CDR3 reads TGCGCCAGCGGGGACAGCCTTAATGAAAAACTGTTTTTT. Amino acids: CASGDSLNEKLFF.

On this clone: This likely came from a read error, as a far larger clone is one base away. This rearrangement joins TRBV11-2 to TRBJ2-1; no clear D gene. Germline assignment: CDR1 SGHAT and CDR2 FQNNGV. The CDR3 contains 10 residues. The V gene lost 4 bases and the J gene lost 10 bases, with 5 bases spanning the gap. CDR3 loop: CASSSGEQFF. The CDR3 coding sequence is TGTGCCAGCAGCTCTGGCGAGCAGTTCTTC.

This clone was observed once. The chain carries TRBV4-3 and TRBJ2-3, with 8 bases matching TRBD1. Germline V gene data show CDR1 as LGHNA and CDR2 as YSLEER. The CDR3 totals 18 residues. The V gene end was trimmed by 1 base and the J gene end by 4 bases; junction bases not matched to a gene: 13. Here the CDR3 reads CASSQGPAGTGFADTQYF. CDR3 DNA sequence: TGCGCCAGCAGCCAAGGACCGGCCGGGACAGGATTCGCAGATACGCAGTATTTT.

The chain is built from TRBV7-2 and TRBJ2-7; unclear D gene. V was pared by 4 bases and J by 0 bases, with 4 bases between. The CDR3 runs to 12 residues. Germline loops: CDR1 SGHTA, CDR2 FQGNSA. In DNA, the CDR3 is TGTGCCAGCAGCTCTAGCTCCTACGAGCAGTACTTC. Translated, it gives CASSSSSYEQYF.

The sample holds one count of this clone. The V gene is TRBV27, the J gene TRBJ2-7; D is possibly TRBD2 (6 bases). Germline V gene sequence: CDR1 MNHEY, CDR2 SMNVEV (reference sequence). This CDR3 spans 18 amino acids. V dropped 6 bases and J dropped 2 bases, with 26 bases sitting between them. The CDR3 spells CASSWGLRGADFTYEQYF. The CDR3 region has the DNA TGTGCCAGCAGCTGGGGACTGCGCGGGGCAGATTTCACCTACGAGCAGTACTTC.

This clone appeared a single time. This chain uses TRBV19 with TRBJ2-1, with D perhaps matching TRBD2 (7 bases). This CDR3 spans 17 amino acids. The germline CDR1 and CDR2 sequences are LNHDA and SQIVND (reference sequence). Trimming left V 3 bases short and J 2 bases short, with 17 bases between. Here the CDR3 DNA reads TGTGCCAGTAGTATGGCGGGGAGGGGGGACCCCTACAATGAGCAGTTCTTC. Translated: CASSMAGRGDPYNEQFF.

This chain connects TRBV7-3 to TRBJ2-3, with 7 bases identical to TRBD2. The CDR3 is made up of 16 amino acids. CDR1 is SGHTA, CDR2 FQGTGA, per germline. V shed 1 base, J shed 0 bases, and the junction held 4 bases outside the gene matches. The CDR3, as DNA: TGTGCCAGCAGCTTAATGGGCGGGAGAAGCACAGATACGCAGTATTTT. Its protein product is CASSLMGGRSTDTQYF.

This clone appeared once. The V and J genes are TRBV7-2 and TRBJ2-1; TRBD1 aligns across 8 bases. This CDR3 contains 17 residues. With 1 base clipped from V and 0 bases from J, the junction kept 5 bases outside the gene matches. CDR1 SGHTA and CDR2 FQGNSA come from the germline V gene. The CDR3 sequence is CASSLDQGASSYNEQFF. For the CDR3, the DNA is TGTGCCAGCAGCTTAGATCAGGGGGCCAGCTCCTACAATGAGCAGTTCTTC.

This clone was recorded only once. CDR3 nucleotide sequence: TGTGCCAGCAGGGTGGGACAGAACTATGGCTACACCTTC. Translation: CASRVGQNYGYTF. The chain has TRBV28 and TRBJ1-2; 7 nucleotides agree with TRBD1. Trimming cost V 6 bases and J 2 bases; bases outside gene matches: 3. This CDR3 comprises 13 residues. Germline lookup yields CDR1 MDHEN and CDR2 SYDVKM.

This chain connects TRBV28 to TRBJ1-5; no clear D. Trimming removed 2 bases from V and 1 base from J, with 9 bases in between. The CDR3 is 15 amino acids. Per germline, CDR1 MDHEN and CDR2 SYDVKM. The CDR3 sequence: CASSLRHPSNQPQHF. CDR3 in DNA: TGTGCCAGCAGTTTAAGACACCCAAGCAATCAGCCCCAGCATTTT.

The chain uses TRBV9 and TRBJ2-7; 7 bases map to TRBD1. In germline, CDR1 is SGDLS, CDR2 YYNGEE. V shed 0 bases, J shed 0 bases, and the junction held 6 bases outside the gene matches. The CDR3 runs 16 residues. CDR3 protein: CASSVGWTGFSYEQYF. CDR3 nucleotide sequence: TGTGCCAGCAGCGTAGGATGGACAGGATTCTCCTACGAGCAGTACTTC. The complete variable domain, with remaining parts taken from reference TRBV9 and TRBJ2-7, reads DSGVTQTPKHLITATGQRVTLRCSPRSGDLSVYWYQQSLDQGLQFLIQYYNGEERAKGNILERFSAQQFPDLHSELNLSSLELGDSALYFCASSVGWTGFSYEQYFGPGTRLTVT.